This T cell receptor (beta chain) is drawn from a study of cytomegalovirus exposure and HLA in healthy donors (dated by TCRdb to 2017 to 2019). General notes on the study: The 666 repertoires of the first cohort and the 95 to 150 validation repertoires were produced on the same platform, according to a later analysis. High-throughput TCR immunosequencing, statistical association of individual TCRs with disease status, and machine learning were combined to predict cytomegalovirus infection status. The study aimed to test whether cataloging public T cell receptors could reveal signatures of past pathogen exposure. A separate validation cohort of roughly 110 different subjects was used in addition to the roughly 700-subject first cohort.

Relative to germline, V is 5 bases shorter and J is 13 bases shorter, with 18 bases between their ends. The germline V gene yields SGHVS for CDR1 and FQNEAQ for CDR2. The CDR3 covers 13 residues, taking in both the cysteine and the phenylalanine. This entry keeps only the CDR3 DNA: 39 bases, framed from base 1. Donors formed part of the validation cohort, which comprised over a hundred subjects and was distinct from the first cohort of under 750 subjects. Overall study outcomes, separate from this receptor: A later analysis had no HLA typing for the validation cohort, so co-occurrence there was scored across all 120 repertoires. In vitro tests confirmed that a few of the cytomegalovirus-associated TCR beta chains recognize cytomegalovirus antigens. The authors suggested that the approach could potentially be generalized to other disease states and immunological phenotypes. Most TCR sequences were observed very rarely across donors, whereas some public TCRs were present in many individuals. The study listed 164 TCR beta chains as associated with cytomegalovirus. A later analysis found that TCRs clustered in the first cohort also tended to co-occur in the 110 or so validation repertoires, with just under 95% of cluster scores above 0. In both the original and validation cohorts, the classifier was reported to diagnose cytomegalovirus status with high specificity and sensitivity.

Preparation of the library involved the immunoSEQ multiplex PCR assay. As for the original processing: A statistical classification framework was built for diagnosing cytomegalovirus status from the catalog of TCR beta chain sequences. TCRdb retrieved this table from immuneACCESS and kept in-frame rearrangements only. Not all clones are present; in checked studies, unresolved V genes account for under half, and no reason is known for the remainder. V and J calls and clone size are as listed in that table; D and trimming were resolved from the DNA. This sample is represented by 80,000 to 100,000 clones; about 88% of them were singletons. The biggest ten clones account for over 6% of the sample. Note on this clone: The antigen this receptor binds is unknown. One base away there is no much larger clone; base qualities are not given.

The chain was built from TRBV7-8 and TRBJ2-1; no confident D gene assignment can be made. The source is a man aged 18 to 30 in good health and CMV-seropositive. Sequenced: PBMCs. The base sequence is TGTGCCAGCAGCCCAAGCACGCTTCTTTTTCAGTTCTTC. Its translation is CASSPSTLLFQFF. This CDR3, with the reference TRBV7-8 and TRBJ2-1 proteins standing in past its ends, gives the full variable domain GAGVSQSPRYKVAKRGQDVALRCDPISGHVSLFWYQQALGQGPEFLTYFQNEAQLDKSGLPSDRFFAERPEGSVSTLKIQRTQQEDSAVYLCASSPSTLLFQFFGPGTRLTVL.